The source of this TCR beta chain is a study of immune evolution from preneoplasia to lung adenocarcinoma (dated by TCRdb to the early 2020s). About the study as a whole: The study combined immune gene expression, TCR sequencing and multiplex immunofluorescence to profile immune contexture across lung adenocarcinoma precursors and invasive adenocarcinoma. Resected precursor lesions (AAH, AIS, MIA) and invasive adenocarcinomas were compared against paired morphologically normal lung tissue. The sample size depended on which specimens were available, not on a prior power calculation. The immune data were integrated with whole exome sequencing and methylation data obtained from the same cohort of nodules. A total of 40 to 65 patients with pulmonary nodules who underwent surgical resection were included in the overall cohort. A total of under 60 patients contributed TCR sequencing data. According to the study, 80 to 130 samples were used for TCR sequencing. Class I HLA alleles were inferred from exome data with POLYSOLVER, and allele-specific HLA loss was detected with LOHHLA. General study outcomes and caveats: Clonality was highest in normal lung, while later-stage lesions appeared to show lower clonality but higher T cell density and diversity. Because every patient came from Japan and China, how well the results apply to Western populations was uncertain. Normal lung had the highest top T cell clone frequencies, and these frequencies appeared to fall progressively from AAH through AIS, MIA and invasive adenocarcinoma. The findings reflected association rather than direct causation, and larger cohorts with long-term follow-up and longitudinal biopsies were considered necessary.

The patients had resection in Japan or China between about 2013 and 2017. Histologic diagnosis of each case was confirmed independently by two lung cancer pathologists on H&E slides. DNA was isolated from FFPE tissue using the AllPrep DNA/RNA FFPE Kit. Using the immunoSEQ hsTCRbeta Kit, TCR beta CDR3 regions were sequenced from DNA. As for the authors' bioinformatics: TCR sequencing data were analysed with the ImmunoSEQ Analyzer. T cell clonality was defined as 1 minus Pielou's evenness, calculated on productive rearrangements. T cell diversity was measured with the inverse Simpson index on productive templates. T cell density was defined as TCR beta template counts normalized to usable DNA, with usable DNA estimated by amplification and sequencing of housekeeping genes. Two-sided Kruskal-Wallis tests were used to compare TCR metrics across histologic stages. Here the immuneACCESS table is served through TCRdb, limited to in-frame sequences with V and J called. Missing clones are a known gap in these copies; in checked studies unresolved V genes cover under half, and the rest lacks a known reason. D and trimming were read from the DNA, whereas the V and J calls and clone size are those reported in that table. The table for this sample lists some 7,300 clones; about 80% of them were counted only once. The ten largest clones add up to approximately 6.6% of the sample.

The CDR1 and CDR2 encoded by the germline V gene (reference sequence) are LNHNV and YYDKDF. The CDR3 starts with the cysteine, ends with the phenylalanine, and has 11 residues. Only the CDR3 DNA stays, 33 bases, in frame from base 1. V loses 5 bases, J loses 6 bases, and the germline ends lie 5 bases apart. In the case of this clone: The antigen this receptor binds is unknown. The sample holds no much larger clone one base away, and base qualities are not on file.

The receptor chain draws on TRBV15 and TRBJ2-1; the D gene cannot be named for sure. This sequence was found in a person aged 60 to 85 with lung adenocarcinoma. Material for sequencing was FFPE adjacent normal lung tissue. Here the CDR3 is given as CATSLGNEQFF. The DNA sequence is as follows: TGTGCCACCAGCCTCGGCAATGAGCAGTTCTTC.